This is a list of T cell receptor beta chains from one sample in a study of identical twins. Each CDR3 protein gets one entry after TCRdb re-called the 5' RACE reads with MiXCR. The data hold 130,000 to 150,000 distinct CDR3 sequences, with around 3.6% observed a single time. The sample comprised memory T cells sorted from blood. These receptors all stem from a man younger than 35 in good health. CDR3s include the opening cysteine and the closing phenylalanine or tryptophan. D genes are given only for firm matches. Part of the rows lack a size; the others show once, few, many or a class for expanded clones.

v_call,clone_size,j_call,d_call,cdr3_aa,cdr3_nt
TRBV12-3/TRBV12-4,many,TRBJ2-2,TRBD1,CASTGQGLVGELFF,TGTGCCAGCACGGGACAGGGCCTTGTCGGGGAGCTGTTTTTT
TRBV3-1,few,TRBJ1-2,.,CASSQEDYGYTF,TGTGCCAGCAGCCAAGAAGACTATGGCTACACCTTC
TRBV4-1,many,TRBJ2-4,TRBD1,CASSQDGTGGGKNIQYF,TGCGCCAGCAGCCAAGACGGGACAGGGGGCGGGAAGAACATTCAGTACTTC
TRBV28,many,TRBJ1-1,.,CASNYRTEAFF,TGTGCCAGCAACTACAGGACTGAAGCTTTCTTT
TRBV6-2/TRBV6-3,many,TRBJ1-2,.,CASSYPFSGTKLSYTF,TGTGCCAGCAGTTACCCTTTCTCCGGGACGAAATTGAGCTACACCTTC
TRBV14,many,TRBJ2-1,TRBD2,CASSRHGTPTSGRGNEQFF,TGTGCCAGCAGCCGTCATGGGACACCGACTAGCGGGAGGGGCAATGAGCAGTTCTTC
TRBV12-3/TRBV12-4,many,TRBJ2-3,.,CASSYAGFGGTDTQYF,TGTGCCAGCAGCTACGCTGGGTTCGGTGGCACAGATACGCAGTATTTT
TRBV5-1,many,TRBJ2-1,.,CASSMGLSLEQFF,TGCGCCAGCAGCATGGGACTTAGCCTTGAGCAGTTCTTC
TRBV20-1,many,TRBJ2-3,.,CSARDFNPLGADTQYF,TGCAGTGCTAGAGACTTCAACCCATTGGGCGCAGATACGCAGTATTTT
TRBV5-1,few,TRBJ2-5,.,CASSLVAGGAQETQYF,TGCGCCAGCAGCTTGGTAGCAGGGGGGGCCCAAGAGACCCAGTACTTC
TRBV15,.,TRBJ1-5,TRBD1,CATSRRQGDQPQHF,TGTGCCACCAGTCGTCGACAGGGGGATCAGCCCCAGCATTTT
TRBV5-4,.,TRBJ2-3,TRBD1,CASSSRGQGSDTQYF,TGTGCCAGCAGCTCGCGCGGACAGGGGTCAGATACGCAGTATTTT
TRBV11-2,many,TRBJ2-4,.,CASSLERGTLAKNIQYF,TGTGCCAGCAGCTTAGAGCGGGGTACGCTAGCCAAAAACATTCAGTACTTC
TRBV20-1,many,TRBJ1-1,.,CSAGPHFAEAFF,TGCAGTGCTGGACCACATTTCGCTGAAGCTTTCTTT
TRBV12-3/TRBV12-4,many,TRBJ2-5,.,CASSLGRSALKQETQYF,TGTGCCAGCAGTTTAGGAAGGTCGGCGTTAAAACAAGAGACCCAGTACTTC
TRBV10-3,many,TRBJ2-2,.,CAISLKGAYTGELFF,TGTGCCATCAGTCTCAAAGGGGCCTACACCGGGGAGCTGTTTTTT
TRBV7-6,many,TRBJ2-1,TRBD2,CASSLAGLAVYNEQFF,TGTGCCAGCAGCTTAGCGGGACTAGCGGTCTACAATGAGCAGTTCTTC
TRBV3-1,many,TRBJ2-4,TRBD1,CASSLRPGQGSKNIQYF,TGTGCCAGCAGCCTACGCCCAGGACAGGGGTCCAAAAACATTCAGTACTTC
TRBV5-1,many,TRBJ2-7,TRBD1,CASSLGTGAGYEQYF,TGCGCCAGCAGCTTGGGGACAGGGGCAGGGTACGAGCAGTACTTC
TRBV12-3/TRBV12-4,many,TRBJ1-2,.,CASSFVAGGNTF,.
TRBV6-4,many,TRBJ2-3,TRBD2,CASSDSNSGSSDTQYF,TGTGCCAGCAGTGACTCGAATAGCGGGAGCTCGGATACGCAGTATTTT
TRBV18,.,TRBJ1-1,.,CASSPLEGSGGTEAFF,TGTGCCAGCTCACCGCTAGAAGGGAGCGGAGGCACTGAAGCTTTCTTT
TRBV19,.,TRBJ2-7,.,CASSVGTGRIYEQYF,TGTGCCAGTAGTGTCGGCACAGGTCGGATTTACGAGCAGTACTTC
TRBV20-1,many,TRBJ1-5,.,CSARDLADNNQPQHF,TGCAGTGCTAGAGATCTGGCGGACAACAATCAGCCCCAGCATTTT
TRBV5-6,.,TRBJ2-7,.,CASSLANEQYF,TGTGCCAGCAGCTTGGCGAACGAGCAGTACTTC
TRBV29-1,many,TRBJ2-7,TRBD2,CSVEGLAGGVQYF,TGCAGCGTTGAAGGACTAGCGGGAGGAGTGCAGTACTTC
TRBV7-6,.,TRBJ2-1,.,CASKEQDEQFF,TGTGCCAGCAAGGAACAGGATGAGCAGTTCTTC
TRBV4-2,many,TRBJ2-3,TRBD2,CASGTSGRPDTQYF,TGTGCCAGCGGGACTAGCGGTCGCCCAGATACGCAGTATTTT
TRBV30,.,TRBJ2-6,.,CAWNRVESSVLTF,TGTGCCTGGAATCGGGTTGAGTCCTCGGTCCTGACTTTC
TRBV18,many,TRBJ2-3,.,CASSPPVTTDTQYF,TGTGCCAGCTCACCACCGGTAACGACAGATACGCAGTATTTT
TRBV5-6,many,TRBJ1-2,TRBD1,CASSPGTGVYGYTF,TGTGCCAGCAGCCCCGGGACAGGGGTCTATGGCTACACCTTC
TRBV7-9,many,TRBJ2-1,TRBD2,CASSVSGRGDEQFF,TGTGCCAGCAGCGTTAGCGGGAGAGGGGATGAGCAGTTCTTC
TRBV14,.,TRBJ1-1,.,CASSPARGAEAFF,TGTGCCAGCAGCCCCGCGAGAGGGGCTGAAGCTTTCTTT